This paragraph covers one TCR beta chain sequence. Its antigen is unknown. The data stem from a study of Tregs in tolerant kidney transplant recipients. Study-wide results and caveats: Validation in larger populations is needed because few patients were studied.

Clones were sequenced by immunoSEQ multiplex PCR, and TCRdb holds only the in-frame ones, with some missing. The data show around 43,000 clones, more than 80% seen once. The TCR was taken from a human donor in good health. The sequencing sample was made of Tregs from blood.

DNA of the CDR3: TGTGCCAGCAGCAAAGTTGCCGGGACTAGCATCACCCAGTACTTC. Residues: CASSKVAGTSITQYF. The chain has TRBV21-1 and TRBJ2-5; the DNA was not compared with TRBD2, the D call given in the table. TRBV21-1 counts as a pseudogene. This CDR3 is built from 15 residues.